The T cell receptor (beta chain) under discussion was sequenced for a study of vaccination and CD4 T cells after COVID-19. As for this clonotype: Its specificity is unknown.

Germline CDR1 is MNHNS and CDR2 is SASEGT. The CDR3 totals 15 residues. The germline V and J ends were trimmed by 8 bases and 2 bases, with 13 bases remaining between them. Sequencing of the DNA from cultured CD4+ T cells was carried out with the Oncomine TCR Beta short-read assay. TCRdb called the PCR reads again in MiXCR, with one record for every CDR3 protein. Among roughly 17,000 distinct CDR3 sequences, more than 50% were seen once, and the ten largest hold around a tenth. Treatment here: approximately 9-day PBMC culture with coronavirus spike peptide pools or control peptides (ViraFEST assay). This receptor was identified in a human donor who had recovered from COVID-19. Specimen: CD4+ T cells from blood, cultured in vitro. The J gene is TRBJ1-6, the V gene TRBV6-1; D may be TRBD1 (6 bases). CDR3 amino acids: CASGQGFAYNSPLHF. The CDR3 coding sequence is TGTGCCAGCGGGCAGGGGTTCGCCTATAATTCACCCCTCCACTTT.